These 28 T cell receptor beta chains were sequenced from one sample in a study of blood T cells in healthy people across ages. Primers used in a second PCR of roughly 6 to 12 cycles were a sample-barcoded 5' primer and a J-beta primer mix. TCRdb independently ran MiXCR on the 5' RACE reads; one entry per CDR3 protein. The repertoire holds 550,000 to 650,000 distinct CDR3 sequences, with approximately 30% as singletons. Sequenced input: blood. These receptors came from a woman of 80 years or more in good health.

A few counts support this clonotype. With a much larger clone just one base away, this may be a read error. The chain recombines TRBV7-2 with TRBJ1-4; TRBD1 matches at 9 bases. Germline V gene data show CDR1 as SGHTA and CDR2 as FQGNSA. This CDR3 is built from 15 residues. The CDR3 reads CASSPQGATNEKRFF. The CDR3 region has the DNA TGTGCCAGCAGCCCACAGGGGGCAACTAATGAAAAACGGTTTTTT.

This clonotype was seen many times. This chain joins TRBV20-1 and TRBJ1-5; D is unresolved. Trimming cost V 5 bases and J 6 bases, with 17 bases left between them. The CDR3 has 14 residues. Looked up from germline, CDR1 is DFQATT and CDR2 is SNEGSKA (reference sequence). Here the CDR3 reads CSAWGRDNGQPQHF. The DNA for the CDR3 is TGCAGTGCTTGGGGTAGAGACAACGGTCAGCCCCAGCATTTT.

J is TRBJ2-2 and V is TRBV15; no definite D call. The CDR3 is made up of 13 amino acids. V was cut by 1 base and J by 4 bases, with 4 bases left in between. Germline lookup yields CDR1 LNHNV and CDR2 YYDKDF (reference sequence). This CDR3 is CATSRVGTGELFF. The DNA of the CDR3 is TGTGCCACCAGCAGAGTTGGCACCGGGGAGCTGTTTTTT.

This chain links TRBV30 with TRBJ1-2; D perhaps matches TRBD1 (6 bases). Trimming cost V 2 bases and J 1 base, with 11 bases left between them. In germline, CDR1 is GTSNPN, CDR2 SVGIG (reference sequence). CDR3 length equals 14 residues. In DNA, the CDR3 is TGTGCCTGGAGTCTAGGGGGTCTTAACTATGGCTACACCTTC. Translation: CAWSLGGLNYGYTF.

The chain has TRBV30 and TRBJ1-2; D remains unclear. Trimming stripped 1 base from V and 3 bases from J, with 6 bases between. The CDR3 totals 12 residues. Germline V gives CDR1 GTSNPN, CDR2 SVGIG (reference sequence). DNA of the CDR3: TGTGCCTGGAGTGAGGTTGACTATGGCTACACCTTC. Its translation: CAWSEVDYGYTF.

This clonotype was seen repeatedly, ten times or more. The V call is TRBV7-3, the J call TRBJ2-5; D unclear. There are 13 residues in the CDR3. In germline, CDR1 is SGHTA, CDR2 FQGTGA. V gave up 4 bases and J gave up 2 bases, with 8 bases separating them. The CDR3 region has the DNA TGTGCCAGCAGCTATAGGGCGCAAGAGACCCAGTACTTC. Protein: CASSYRAQETQYF.

V and J are TRBV6-1 and TRBJ2-1, with TRBD1 matching 9 bases. V shed 2 bases and J 8 bases; nucleotides not matched to a gene: 16. This CDR3 is built from 18 residues. In germline, CDR1 is MNHNS, CDR2 SASEGT. In nucleotides, the CDR3 is TGTGCCAGCAGTGAATGGCTTTCCGGGACAGGGTATGGCGATGAGCAGTTCTTC. Translation gives CASSEWLSGTGYGDEQFF.

The chain is built from TRBV10-3 and TRBJ2-7; 9 bases line up with TRBD2. CDR1 is ENHRY, CDR2 SYGVKD, per germline. The V gene end was trimmed by 5 bases and the J gene end by 5 bases; junction bases not matched to a gene: 10. The CDR3 covers 15 residues. The CDR3 reads CAISPLGGRADEQYF. CDR3 DNA: TGTGCCATCAGTCCCCTGGGCGGGAGGGCCGACGAGCAGTACTTC.

This clonotype showed up many times. The chain links TRBV20-1 to TRBJ2-5, with D perhaps matching TRBD2 (5 bases). The CDR3 totals 15 residues. Germline CDR1 is DFQATT and CDR2 is SNEGSKA (reference sequence). With 0 bases removed from V and 2 bases from J, the gap between germline ends came to 13 bases. This CDR3 is CSARDWEKHQETQYF. The CDR3 DNA is TGCAGTGCTAGAGATTGGGAGAAGCATCAAGAGACCCAGTACTTC.

The chain joins TRBV7-3 to TRBJ1-1; 10 positions agree with TRBD1. This CDR3 region has 14 residues. The trim removed 3 bases at V and 6 bases at J, leaving 4 bases unmatched. Germline V gene sequence: CDR1 SGHTA, CDR2 FQGTGA. CDR3 sequence: CASSLTGGVSEAFF. In DNA form, the CDR3 reads TGTGCCAGCAGCTTGACAGGGGGCGTCTCTGAAGCTTTCTTT.

This clonotype has only a few counts. J is TRBJ1-2 and V is TRBV7-9; D may be TRBD1 (5 bases). V was pared by 3 bases and J by 8 bases, with 13 bases between. The CDR3 contains 13 residues. The germline CDR1 and CDR2 sequences are SEHNR and FQNEAQ (reference sequence). CDR3 nucleotide sequence: TGTGCCAGCAGCTTTGATCAGGGTTACGGCTACACCTTC. Its translation is CASSFDQGYGYTF.

This clonotype was detected many times. V is TRBV5-1 and J is TRBJ1-5; TRBD1 matches at 7 bases. V gave up 0 bases and J gave up 4 bases; unmatched junction bases: 7. The germline V gene has CDR1 SGHRS and CDR2 YFSETQ. The CDR3 extends over 16 amino acids. CDR3 DNA: TGCGCCAGCAGCTTGGGGGGGTCGACAGGGAATCAGCCCCAGCATTTT. It is translated as CASSLGGSTGNQPQHF.

Regarding this clonotype: Compared with germline, one end of the junction differs, possibly owing to a read error. This chain connects TRBV6-5 to TRBJ2-7; D is possibly TRBD1 or TRBD2 (6 bases each). The CDR3 is 13 residues long. The germline V gene encodes CDR1 MNHEY and CDR2 SVGAGI. This CDR3 is CANSRTAAGEQYF. In DNA form, the CDR3 reads TGTGCCAACAGTCGGACAGCGGCGGGGGAGCAGTACTTC.

The table lists this clonotype with many counts. The DNA of the CDR3 is TGTGCCAGCTCACCGGGACAGGACGGCTATGGCTACACCTTC. Amino acid sequence: CASSPGQDGYGYTF. The gene calls are TRBV18 and TRBJ1-2; 8 bases line up with TRBD1. In germline, CDR1 is KGHSH, CDR2 LQKENI. The CDR3 is 14 amino acids. V shed 3 bases and J 4 bases; nucleotides not matched to a gene: 4. Combining the CDR3 with reference TRBV18 and TRBJ1-2 gives the whole variable domain NAGVMQNPRHLVRRRGQEARLRCSPMKGHSHVYWYRQLPEEGLKFMVYLQKENIIDESGMPKERFSAEFPKEGPSILRIQQVVRGDSAAYFCASSPGQDGYGYTFGSGTRLTVV.

In this sample, this clonotype turned up many times. This rearrangement joins TRBV7-2 to TRBJ2-3; D remains unclear. CDR3 length equals 12 residues. V shed 0 bases and J shed 5 bases, with 3 bases lying between them. Germline values: CDR1 SGHTA, CDR2 FQGNSA. The CDR3 DNA follows: TGTGCCAGCAGCTTAGCAAGAGATACGCAGTATTTT. Translated: CASSLARDTQYF.

This clonotype was recorded many times. CDR3 sequence: CASSIGPNTEAFF. The CDR3 coding sequence is TGTGCCAGCAGCATCGGTCCCAACACTGAAGCTTTCTTT. The chain employs TRBV13 and TRBJ1-1; D unresolved. Trimming removed 5 bases from V and 2 bases from J, with 9 bases in between. The CDR3 loop spans 13 amino acids. Per the germline V gene, CDR1 is PRHDT and CDR2 is FYEKMQ (reference sequence). Using reference TRBV13 and TRBJ1-1 for the parts outside the CDR3, the full variable domain is AAGVIQSPRHLIKEKRETATLKCYPIPRHDTVYWYQQGPGQDPQFLISFYEKMQSDKGSIPDRFSAQQFSDYHSELNMSSLELGDSALYFCASSIGPNTEAFFGQGTRLTVV.

The V gene is TRBV5-1, the J gene TRBJ2-2; D remains unclear. The CDR3 has 13 residues. The ends were cut back, 1 base at V and 5 bases at J, with 6 bases in the middle. CDR1 and CDR2 (germline): SGHRS, YFSETQ. This CDR3 reads CASSLRPTGELFF. Written as DNA, the CDR3 is TGCGCCAGCAGCTTGAGACCAACCGGGGAGCTGTTTTTT.

The sample holds a few counts of this clonotype. This may be a read error: a much more frequent sequence differs by one nucleotide. CDR3 nucleotides: TGTGCCAGCAGTTGGGGACAGGGGCGGAGGGAGCAGTACTTC. This sequence encodes CASSWGQGRREQYF. The chain combines TRBV28 with TRBJ2-7; 10 bases are a match to TRBD1. V was pared by 4 bases and J by 7 bases, with 7 bases of the junction left unmatched. The germline CDR1 and CDR2 sequences are MDHEN and SYDVKM. The CDR3 totals 14 residues.

Worth noting for this clonotype: This may arise from a read error, as a much more abundant clone is one base away. The J gene is TRBJ1-5, the V gene TRBV6-6, with 8 bases aligning to TRBD2. TRBJ2-3 explains the end of the DNA better; the J call may be wrong. The germline V gene encodes CDR1 MNHNY and CDR2 SVGAGI (reference sequence). The CDR3 loop spans 13 amino acids. The CDR3 here is CANAGGSNQPQYF. The CDR3 DNA is TGTGCCAATGCGGGGGGTAGCAATCAGCCCCAGTATTTT.

The chain carries TRBV7-2 and TRBJ2-4, with TRBD2 matching over 11 bases. Trimming removed 3 bases from V and 11 bases from J; junction bases left unmatched: 6. The CDR3 is 14 amino acids. Per germline, CDR1 SGHTA and CDR2 FQGNSA. CDR3 residues: CASSFSGGADVQYF. The DNA for the CDR3 is TGTGCCAGCAGCTTTAGCGGGGGGGCCGATGTTCAGTACTTC.

As concerns this clonotype: Since a much larger clone is just one base distant, this may be a read error. The chain recombines TRBV7-2 with TRBJ1-2; tentative D call: TRBD1 (5 bases). Germline assignment: CDR1 SGHTA and CDR2 FQGNSA. CDR3 length: 14 residues. Trimming left V 7 bases short and J 8 bases short, with 20 bases between. The CDR3 region is CASTPSPGRGGYTF. CDR3 in DNA: TGTGCCAGCACCCCCTCGCCAGGGCGCGGCGGCTACACCTTC.

The chain joins TRBV29-1 to TRBJ2-7; TRBD2 aligns across 9 bases. This CDR3 region has 13 residues. The germline gives CDR1 SQVTM, CDR2 ANQGSEA. V shed 4 bases, J shed 3 bases, and the junction held 4 bases outside the gene matches. The CDR3 region has the DNA TGCAGCGTTGTCCCTAGCGGGGACTACGAGCAGTACTTC. Translating gives CSVVPSGDYEQYF.

V and J are TRBV7-2 and TRBJ2-7; no clear D. Germline CDR1 is SGHTA and CDR2 is FQGNSA. V was clipped by 3 bases and J by 12 bases, with 15 bases between them. The CDR3 totals 12 residues. The DNA of the CDR3 is TGTGCCAGCAGCTTTACCCGCGGCAGTCGGTACTTC. Amino acid sequence: CASSFTRGSRYF.

The gene calls are TRBV5-4 and TRBJ1-2, with D possibly TRBD1 on 6 matching bases. The germline gives CDR1 SGHNT, CDR2 YYREEE (reference sequence). The CDR3 is made up of 16 amino acids. Trimming shortened V by 3 bases and J by 6 bases, and 21 bases separated the two germline ends. The CDR3 coding sequence is TGTGCCAGCAGCTGGGGGCAGGGGCCGGCTAATGATGGCTACACCTTC. Its protein product is CASSWGQGPANDGYTF.

This clonotype has just a few counts. The V call is TRBV7-2, the J call TRBJ2-5, with TRBD2 matching 13 bases. Germline assignment: CDR1 SGHTA and CDR2 FQGNSA. The CDR3 covers 16 residues. The trim removed 4 bases at V and 10 bases at J, leaving 12 bases unmatched. CDR3 coding DNA: TGTGCCAGCAGCTCCGGAACTAGCGGGAGGGGGCGTGACCAGTACTTC. This codes for CASSSGTSGRGRDQYF.

This chain connects TRBV7-9 to TRBJ1-2; D call uncertain. Germline values: CDR1 SEHNR, CDR2 FQNEAQ (reference sequence). V was cut by 4 bases and J by 0 bases, with 12 bases left in between. CDR3 length: 15 amino acids. This chain's CDR3 is CASSYPQAANYGYTF. The CDR3 region has the DNA TGTGCCAGCAGCTACCCCCAAGCAGCTAACTATGGCTACACCTTC. Full variable domain (rest looked up from reference TRBV7-9 and TRBJ1-2): DTGVSQNPRHKITKRGQNVTFRCDPISEHNRLYWYRQTLGQGPEFLTYFQNEAQLEKSRLLSDRFSAERPKGSFSTLEIQRTEQGDSAMYLCASSYPQAANYGYTFGSGTRLTVV.

This clonotype was picked up many times. The chain has TRBV6-2 or TRBV6-3 and TRBJ2-1, with 8 bases that match TRBD1. Germline assignment: CDR1 MNHEY and CDR2 SVGEGT. The trim removed 0 bases at V and 5 bases at J, leaving 3 bases unmatched. The CDR3 loop spans 15 amino acids. For the CDR3, the DNA is TGTGCCAGCAGTTACTCAGGCAGGGGGCACAATGAGCAGTTCTTC. It codes for CASSYSGRGHNEQFF.

This clonotype showed up just once. The rearrangement joins TRBV20-1 to TRBJ1-5; 7 bases map to TRBD1. The CDR3 is 16 amino acids. V shed 5 bases, J shed 0 bases, and the junction held 10 bases outside the gene matches. Per germline, CDR1 DFQATT and CDR2 SNEGSKA (reference sequence). The CDR3 nucleotides read TGCAGTGCTGATAGATGGGGACAGATTAGCAATCAGCCCCAGCATTTT. It encodes CSADRWGQISNQPQHF.